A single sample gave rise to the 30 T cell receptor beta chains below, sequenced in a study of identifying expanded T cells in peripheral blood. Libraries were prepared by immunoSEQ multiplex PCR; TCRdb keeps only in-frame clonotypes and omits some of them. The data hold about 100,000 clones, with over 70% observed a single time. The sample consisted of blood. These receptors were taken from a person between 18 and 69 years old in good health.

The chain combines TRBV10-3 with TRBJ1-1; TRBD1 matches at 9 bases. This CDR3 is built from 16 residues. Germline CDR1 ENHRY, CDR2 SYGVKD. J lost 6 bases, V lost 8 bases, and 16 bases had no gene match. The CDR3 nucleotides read TGTGCCATCTTTTCGGGACAGGGCGGTAACGGGGCTGAAGCTTTCTTT. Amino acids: CAIFSGQGGNGAEAFF.

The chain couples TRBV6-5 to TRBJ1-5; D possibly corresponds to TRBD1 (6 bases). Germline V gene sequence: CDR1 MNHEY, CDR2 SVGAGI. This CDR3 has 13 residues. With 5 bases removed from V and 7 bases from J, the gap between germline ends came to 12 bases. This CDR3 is CASSRRQEQPQHF. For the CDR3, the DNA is TGTGCCAGCAGTCGGAGACAGGAGCAGCCCCAGCATTTT.

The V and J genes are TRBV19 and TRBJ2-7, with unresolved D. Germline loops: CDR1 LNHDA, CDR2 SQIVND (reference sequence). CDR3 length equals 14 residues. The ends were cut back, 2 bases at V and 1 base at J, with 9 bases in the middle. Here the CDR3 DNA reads TGTGCCAGTAGTATACACCCACAATCCTACGAGCAGTACTTC. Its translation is CASSIHPQSYEQYF.

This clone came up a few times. The CDR3, as DNA: TGCGCCAGCAGCTTGGATGAAAACACTGAAGCTTTCTTT. Translating gives CASSLDENTEAFF. The genes are TRBV5-1 and TRBJ1-1; D is ambiguous. This CDR3 spans 13 amino acids. Per germline, CDR1 SGHRS and CDR2 YFSETQ. V dropped 0 bases and J dropped 2 bases, with 5 bases sitting between them.

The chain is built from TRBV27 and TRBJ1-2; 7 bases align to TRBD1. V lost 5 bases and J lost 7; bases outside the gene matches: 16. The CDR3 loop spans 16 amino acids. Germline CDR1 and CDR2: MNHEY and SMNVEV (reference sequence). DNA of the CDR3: TGTGCCAGCAGTCCCCTGGTAGGGGGCCCATCACGTGGCTACACCTTC. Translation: CASSPLVGGPSRGYTF.

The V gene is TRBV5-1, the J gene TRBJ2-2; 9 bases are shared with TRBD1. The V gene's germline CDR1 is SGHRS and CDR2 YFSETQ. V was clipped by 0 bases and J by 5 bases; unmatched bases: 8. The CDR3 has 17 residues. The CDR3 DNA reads TGCGCCAGCAGCTTGGCGGGACAGGGAATTTTGACCGGGGAGCTGTTTTTT. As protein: CASSLAGQGILTGELFF.

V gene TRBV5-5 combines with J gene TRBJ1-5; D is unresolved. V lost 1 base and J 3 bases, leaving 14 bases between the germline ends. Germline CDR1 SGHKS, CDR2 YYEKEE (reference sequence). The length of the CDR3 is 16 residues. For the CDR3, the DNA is TGTGCCAGCAGCTTGAGTGCTGGGAGACACAATCAGCCCCAGCATTTT. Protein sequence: CASSLSAGRHNQPQHF.

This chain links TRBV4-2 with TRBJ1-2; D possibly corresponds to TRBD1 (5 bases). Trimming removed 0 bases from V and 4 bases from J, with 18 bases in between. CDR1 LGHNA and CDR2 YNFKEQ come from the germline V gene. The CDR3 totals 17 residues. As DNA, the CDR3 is TGTGCCAGCAGCCAAGAGCCGGGACCCCTAGGAGGCTATGGCTACACCTTC. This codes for CASSQEPGPLGGYGYTF.

The CDR3 DNA sequence: TGTGCCTGGAGTGTACTATCTAGCGGGGGGGCCAAAAACATTCAGTACTTC. Its translation is CAWSVLSSGGAKNIQYF. The chain uses TRBV30 and TRBJ2-4; 11 bases are shared with TRBD2. With 0 bases clipped from V and 1 base from J, the junction kept 5 bases outside the gene matches. Germline V gene data show CDR1 as GTSNPN and CDR2 as SVGIG (reference sequence). The CDR3 is 17 residues long.

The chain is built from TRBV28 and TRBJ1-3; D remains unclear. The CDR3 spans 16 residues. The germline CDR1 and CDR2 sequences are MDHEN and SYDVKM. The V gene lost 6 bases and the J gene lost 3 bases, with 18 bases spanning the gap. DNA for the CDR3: TGTGCCAGCAGGACCTCTCCGGGCCCAGGTGGAAACACCATATATTTT. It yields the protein CASRTSPGPGGNTIYF.

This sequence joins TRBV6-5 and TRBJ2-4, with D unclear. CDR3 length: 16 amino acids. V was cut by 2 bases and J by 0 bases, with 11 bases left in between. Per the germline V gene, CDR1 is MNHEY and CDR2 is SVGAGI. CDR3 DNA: TGTGCCAGCAGTTACGATGGCCTGCGAGCCAAAAACATTCAGTACTTC. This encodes CASSYDGLRAKNIQYF.

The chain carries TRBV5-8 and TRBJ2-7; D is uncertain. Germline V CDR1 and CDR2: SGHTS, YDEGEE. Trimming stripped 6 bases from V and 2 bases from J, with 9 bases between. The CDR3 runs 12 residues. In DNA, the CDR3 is TGTGCCAGCATCGGGCAGACCTACGAGCAGTACTTC. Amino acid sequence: CASIGQTYEQYF. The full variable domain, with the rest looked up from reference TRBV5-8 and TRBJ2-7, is EAGVTQSPTHLIKTRGQQATLRCSPISGHTSVYWYQQALGLGLQFLLWYDEGEERNRGNFPPRFSGRQFPNYSSELNVNALELEDSALYLCASIGQTYEQYFGPGTRLTVT.

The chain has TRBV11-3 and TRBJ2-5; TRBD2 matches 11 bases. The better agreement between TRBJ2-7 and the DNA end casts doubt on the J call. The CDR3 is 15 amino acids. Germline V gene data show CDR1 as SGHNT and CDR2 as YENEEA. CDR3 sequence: CASSLGGTSGYEQYF. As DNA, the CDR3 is TGTGCCAGCAGCTTGGGGGGGACTAGCGGATACGAGCAGTACTTC.

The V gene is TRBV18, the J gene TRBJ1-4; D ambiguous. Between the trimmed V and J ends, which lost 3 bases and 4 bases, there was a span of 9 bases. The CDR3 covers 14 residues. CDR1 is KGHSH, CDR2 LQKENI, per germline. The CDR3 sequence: CASSPAGSNEKLFF. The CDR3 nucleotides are TGTGCCAGCTCACCGGCGGGGAGTAATGAAAAACTGTTTTTT.

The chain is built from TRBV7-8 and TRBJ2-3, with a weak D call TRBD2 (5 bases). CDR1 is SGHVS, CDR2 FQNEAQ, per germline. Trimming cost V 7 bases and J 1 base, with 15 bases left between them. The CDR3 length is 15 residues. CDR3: CASNHLFGGTDTQYF. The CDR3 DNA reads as TGTGCCAGCAACCATCTCTTCGGGGGCACAGATACGCAGTATTTT.

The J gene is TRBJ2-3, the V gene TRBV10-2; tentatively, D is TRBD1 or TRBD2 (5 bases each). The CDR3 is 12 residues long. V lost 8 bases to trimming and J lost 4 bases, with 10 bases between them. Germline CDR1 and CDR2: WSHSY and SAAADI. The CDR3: CASGGNADTQYF. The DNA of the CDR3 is TGCGCCAGCGGGGGAAATGCAGATACGCAGTATTTT.

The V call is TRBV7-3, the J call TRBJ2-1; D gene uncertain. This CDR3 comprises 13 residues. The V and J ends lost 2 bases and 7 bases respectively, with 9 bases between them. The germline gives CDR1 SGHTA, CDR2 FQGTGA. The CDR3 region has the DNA TGTGCCAGCAGCTTACAAGGAAGAAATGAGCAGTTCTTC. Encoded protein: CASSLQGRNEQFF.

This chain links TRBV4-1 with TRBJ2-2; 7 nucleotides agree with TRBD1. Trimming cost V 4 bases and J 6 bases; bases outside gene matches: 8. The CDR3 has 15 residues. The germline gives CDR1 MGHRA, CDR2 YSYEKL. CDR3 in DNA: TGCGCCAGCAGCCGACAGGGATTGAGGGCCGGGGAGCTGTTTTTT. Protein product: CASSRQGLRAGELFF.

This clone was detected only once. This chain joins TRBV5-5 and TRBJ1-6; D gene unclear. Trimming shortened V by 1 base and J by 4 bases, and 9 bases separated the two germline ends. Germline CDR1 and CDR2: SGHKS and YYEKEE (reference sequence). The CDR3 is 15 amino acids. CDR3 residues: CASSLMLGYNSPLHF. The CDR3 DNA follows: TGTGCCAGCAGCTTGATGTTGGGTTATAATTCACCCCTCCACTTT.

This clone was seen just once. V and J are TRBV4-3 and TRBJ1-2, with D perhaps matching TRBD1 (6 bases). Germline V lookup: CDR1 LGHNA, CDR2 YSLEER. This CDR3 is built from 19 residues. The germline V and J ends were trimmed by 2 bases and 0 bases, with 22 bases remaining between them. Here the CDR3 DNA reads TGCGCCAGCAGCCAACAACTGGGGGGCAGCCGGTCTTCTAACTATGGCTACACCTTC. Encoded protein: CASSQQLGGSRSSNYGYTF.

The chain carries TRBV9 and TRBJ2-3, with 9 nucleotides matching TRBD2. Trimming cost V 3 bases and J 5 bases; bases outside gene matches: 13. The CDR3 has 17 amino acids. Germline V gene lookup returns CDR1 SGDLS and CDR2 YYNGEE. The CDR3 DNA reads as TGTGCCAGCAGCGCCCTTCAGCGGGGGGCCGGTGGAGATACGCAGTATTTT. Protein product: CASSALQRGAGGDTQYF.

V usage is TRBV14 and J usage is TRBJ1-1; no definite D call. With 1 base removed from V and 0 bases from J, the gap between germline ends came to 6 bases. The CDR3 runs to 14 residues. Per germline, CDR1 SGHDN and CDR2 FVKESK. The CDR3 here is CASSQGTMNTEAFF. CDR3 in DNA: TGTGCCAGCAGCCAAGGGACGATGAACACTGAAGCTTTCTTT.

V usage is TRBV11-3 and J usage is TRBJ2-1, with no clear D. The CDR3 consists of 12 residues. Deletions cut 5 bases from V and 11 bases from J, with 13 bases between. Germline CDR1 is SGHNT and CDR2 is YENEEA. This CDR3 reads CASSPKDRKQFF. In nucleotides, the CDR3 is TGTGCCAGCAGCCCTAAGGACCGAAAGCAGTTCTTC.

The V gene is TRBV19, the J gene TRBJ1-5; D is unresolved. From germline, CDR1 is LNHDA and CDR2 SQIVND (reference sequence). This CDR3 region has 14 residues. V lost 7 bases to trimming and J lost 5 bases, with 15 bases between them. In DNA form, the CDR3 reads TGTGCCAGTATCGACTCCCACCGAGATCAGCCCCAGCATTTT. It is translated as CASIDSHRDQPQHF.

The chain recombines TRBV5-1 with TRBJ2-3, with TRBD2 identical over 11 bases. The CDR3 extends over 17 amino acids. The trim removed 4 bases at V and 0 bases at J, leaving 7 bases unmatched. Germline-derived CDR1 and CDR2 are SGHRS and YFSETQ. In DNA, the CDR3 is TGCGCCAGCAGCACCGAAGTAGCGGGAGGGAGCACAGATACGCAGTATTTT. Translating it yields CASSTEVAGGSTDTQYF.

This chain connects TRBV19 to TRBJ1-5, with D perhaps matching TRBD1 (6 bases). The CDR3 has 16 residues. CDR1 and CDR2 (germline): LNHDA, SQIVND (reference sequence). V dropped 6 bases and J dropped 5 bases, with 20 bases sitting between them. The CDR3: CASSGGSGRGDQPQHF. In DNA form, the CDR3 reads TGTGCCAGTAGCGGGGGCTCCGGTAGAGGGGATCAGCCCCAGCATTTT.

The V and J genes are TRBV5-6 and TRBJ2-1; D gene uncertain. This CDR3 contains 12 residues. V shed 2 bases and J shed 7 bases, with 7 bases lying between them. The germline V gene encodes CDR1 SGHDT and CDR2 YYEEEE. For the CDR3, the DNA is TGTGCCAGCAGCTTTATGGGGAATGAGCAGTTCTTC. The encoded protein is CASSFMGNEQFF.

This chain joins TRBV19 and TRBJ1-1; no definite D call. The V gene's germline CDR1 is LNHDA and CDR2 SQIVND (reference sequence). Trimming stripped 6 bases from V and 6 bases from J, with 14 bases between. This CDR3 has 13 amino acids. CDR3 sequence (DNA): TGTGCCAGTAGGGCAAATGGGCAGCCTGAAGCTTTCTTT. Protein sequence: CASRANGQPEAFF.

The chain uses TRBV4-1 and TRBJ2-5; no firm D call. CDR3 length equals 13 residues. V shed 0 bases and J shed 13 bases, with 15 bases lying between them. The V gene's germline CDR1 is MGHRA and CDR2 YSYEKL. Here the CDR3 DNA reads TGCGCCAGCAGCCAAGATGTTACGCGTAAACCGTACTTC. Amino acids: CASSQDVTRKPYF.

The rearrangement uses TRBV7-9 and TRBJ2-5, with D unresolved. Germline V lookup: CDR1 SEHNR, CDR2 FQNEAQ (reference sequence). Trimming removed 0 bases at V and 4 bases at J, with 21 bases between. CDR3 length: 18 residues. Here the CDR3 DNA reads TGTGCCAGCAGCTTAGCAAGTCCCCGAACAAGAGGATCAGAGACCCAGTACTTC. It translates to CASSLASPRTRGSETQYF.